Listed here are 23 T cell receptor beta chains from one sample, sequenced in a study of cytotoxic CD8 clonotypes in ibrutinib-treated CLL. Repertoires were generated with immunoSEQ multiplex PCR, while TCRdb's copy carries only in-frame clones and drops some. The profile shows about 300,000 clones, approximately 76% of them singletons. Sequencing was performed on PBMCs, taken at disease progression, from a patient treated with ibrutinib. The receptors were gathered from a human donor with chronic lymphocytic leukemia.

The V and J genes are TRBV29-1 and TRBJ1-2, with D perhaps TRBD1 (6 bases). Germline values: CDR1 SQVTM, CDR2 ANQGSEA. The V end was cut by 7 bases, the J end by 4 bases, with 16 bases between. The CDR3 loop spans 13 amino acids. The chain's CDR3 is CSAPGRDTYGYTF. CDR3 nucleotide sequence: TGCAGCGCTCCTGGGAGGGACACCTATGGCTACACCTTC.

The V gene is TRBV7-3, the J gene TRBJ2-3; 11 bases agree with TRBD2. Trimming took 5 bases from V and 4 from J; bases not matched to a gene: 8. The CDR3 has 16 amino acids. Germline lookup yields CDR1 SGHTA and CDR2 FQGTGA. This CDR3 is CASSLGLAGFSDTQYF. CDR3 coding DNA: TGTGCCAGCAGCCTCGGACTAGCGGGTTTCTCAGATACGCAGTATTTT. Filled out from reference TRBV7-3 and TRBJ2-3, the complete variable domain reads GAGVSQTPSNKVTEKGKYVELRCDPISGHTALYWYRQSLGQGPEFLIYFQGTGAADDSGLPNDRFFAVRPEGSVSTLKIQRTERGDSAVYLCASSLGLAGFSDTQYFGPGTRLTVL.

The V call is TRBV28, the J call TRBJ2-7; D call uncertain. The germline V and J ends were trimmed by 4 bases and 2 bases, with 6 bases remaining between them. The CDR3 has 12 amino acids. CDR1 and CDR2 (germline): MDHEN, SYDVKM. CDR3 in amino acids: CASSYPTYEQYF. CDR3 in DNA: TGTGCCAGCAGTTATCCTACCTACGAGCAGTACTTC.

CDR3: CASSVEFGATDTQYF. The CDR3, as DNA: TGTGCCAGCAGTGTTGAGTTCGGCGCCACAGATACGCAGTATTTT. This chain connects TRBV6-4 to TRBJ2-3; D not certain. CDR3 length: 15 residues. V lost 4 bases and J 2 bases, leaving 13 bases between the germline ends. CDR1 is MRHNA, CDR2 SNTAGT, per germline.

This clone was seen more than once but under ten times. The genes are TRBV29-1 and TRBJ2-7; 8 positions agree with TRBD1. With V trimmed by 3 bases and J by 2 bases, 9 bases remained unmatched. The CDR3 spans 15 residues. The V gene's germline CDR1 is SQVTM and CDR2 ANQGSEA. The CDR3 DNA is TGCAGCGTTGAGTCCGAGACAGGGGTTCCCTACGAGCAGTACTTC. As protein: CSVESETGVPYEQYF.

CDR3 nucleotides: TGTGCCAGCAGCGGAGGGAACACTGAAGCTTTCTTT. Its translation: CASSGGNTEAFF. V and J are TRBV28 and TRBJ1-1; D is ambiguous. V was clipped by 6 bases and J by 1 base, with 6 bases between them. The CDR3 contains 12 residues. The germline V gene encodes CDR1 MDHEN and CDR2 SYDVKM.

This chain links TRBV6-1 with TRBJ1-2, with D tentatively TRBD1 (6 bases). Germline V gene data show CDR1 as MNHNS and CDR2 as SASEGT. This CDR3 contains 14 residues. Trimming left V 5 bases short and J 4 bases short, with 14 bases between. The CDR3 loop reads CASSMDSRAYGYTF. The CDR3 DNA sequence: TGTGCCAGCAGTATGGACAGCAGGGCCTATGGCTACACCTTC.

The chain employs TRBV7-2 and TRBJ2-7; no clear D gene. This CDR3 region has 13 residues. Per the germline V gene, CDR1 is SGHTA and CDR2 is FQGNSA. Trimming removed 2 bases at V and 1 base at J, with 6 bases between. DNA of the CDR3: TGTGCCAGCAGCTTAATAGTATCCTACGAGCAGTACTTC. It is translated as CASSLIVSYEQYF.

The genes are TRBV27 and TRBJ1-5; 10 bases match TRBD1. The CDR3 has 14 residues. With 3 bases clipped from V and 5 bases from J, the junction kept 1 base outside the gene matches. Germline loops: CDR1 MNHEY, CDR2 SMNVEV (reference sequence). DNA of the CDR3: TGTGCCAGCAGTTTGGGACAGGGGTATCAGCCCCAGCATTTT. This translates into CASSLGQGYQPQHF.

This clone was seen only a few times. The chain has TRBV28 and TRBJ1-4; 10 nucleotides line up with TRBD1. Trimming removed 3 bases from V and 7 bases from J; junction bases left unmatched: 5. Looked up from germline, CDR1 is MDHEN and CDR2 is SYDVKM. This CDR3 spans 15 amino acids. This CDR3 is CASSFPGTGVEKLFF. The CDR3 DNA follows: TGTGCCAGCAGTTTCCCCGGGACAGGGGTTGAAAAACTGTTTTTT.

The V gene is TRBV15, the J gene TRBJ1-1; a weak D match, TRBD1 (5 bases). V lost 1 base and J lost 5, with 17 bases in between. This CDR3 spans 16 amino acids. CDR1 is LNHNV, CDR2 YYDKDF, per germline (reference sequence). In DNA form, the CDR3 reads TGTGCCACCAGCAGAGGAACAGGCTCGCTGGTAACTGAAGCTTTCTTT. The encoded protein is CATSRGTGSLVTEAFF.

V gene TRBV27 combines with J gene TRBJ2-5, with D perhaps TRBD1 or TRBD2 (6 bases each). The V gene lost 6 bases and the J gene lost 5 bases, with 16 bases spanning the gap. The germline CDR1 and CDR2 sequences are MNHEY and SMNVEV (reference sequence). The CDR3 is 14 residues long. The CDR3 sequence: CASSLERRGETQYF. CDR3 nucleotides: TGTGCCAGCAGCCTAGAGCGGAGGGGGGAGACCCAGTACTTC.

The gene calls are TRBV29-1 and TRBJ2-1; weak D call: TRBD1 (5 bases). V dropped 1 base and J dropped 4 bases, with 20 bases sitting between them. Germline V gene lookup returns CDR1 SQVTM and CDR2 ANQGSEA. The CDR3 runs to 17 residues. The CDR3 here is CSVEGFQGAFHYNEQFF. The CDR3, as DNA: TGCAGCGTTGAAGGGTTCCAAGGGGCTTTCCATTACAATGAGCAGTTCTTC.

The rearrangement joins TRBV5-1 to TRBJ2-2, with 9 bases matching TRBD2. The CDR3 runs to 16 residues. Germline CDR1 SGHRS, CDR2 YFSETQ. V gave up 2 bases and J gave up 5 bases; unmatched junction bases: 7. The CDR3 coding sequence is TGCGCCAGCAGCTTCGTCCTAGCGGGGAATACCGGGGAGCTGTTTTTT. As protein: CASSFVLAGNTGELFF.

This clone was found a few times. The chain links TRBV29-1 to TRBJ2-5, with D tentatively TRBD1 (5 bases). The CDR3 spans 12 residues. Germline V gene sequence: CDR1 SQVTM, CDR2 ANQGSEA. Trimming took 6 bases from V and 5 from J, leaving 13 bases between them. The CDR3 is CSVRQGPETQYF. CDR3 DNA: TGCAGCGTACGCCAGGGCCCGGAGACCCAGTACTTC.

The rearrangement joins TRBV6-5 to TRBJ2-7; D call uncertain. CDR1 is MNHEY and CDR2 is SVGAGI in the germline V gene. The CDR3 length is 14 residues. Trimming left V 6 bases short and J 4 bases short, with 16 bases between. DNA for the CDR3: TGTGCCAGCAGACTCGGACCCGGACGGTACGAGCAGTACTTC. As protein: CASRLGPGRYEQYF.

The rearrangement joins TRBV7-2 to TRBJ2-7; weak D call: TRBD2 (5 bases). Between the trimmed V and J ends, which lost 0 bases and 6 bases, there was a span of 12 bases. The CDR3 sequence is 14 residues long. Germline assignment: CDR1 SGHTA and CDR2 FQGNSA. CDR3 in DNA: TGTGCCAGCAGCTTAGCGGGAGTTATCCGCGAGCAGTACTTC. It codes for CASSLAGVIREQYF.

The chain uses TRBV25-1 and TRBJ1-2; D is uncertain. Between the trimmed V and J ends, which lost 1 base and 5 bases, there was a span of 8 bases. Germline V gene sequence: CDR1 MGHDK, CDR2 SYGVNS. The CDR3 runs to 13 residues. The CDR3 here is CASSELGQYGYTF. The CDR3, as DNA: TGTGCCAGCAGTGAATTAGGGCAGTATGGCTACACCTTC.

Concerning this clone: Its ends do not fully match the called genes, so a read error is possible. The chain employs TRBV27 and TRBJ2-3; D remains ambiguous. The CDR3 loop spans 15 amino acids. The V gene's germline CDR1 is MNHEY and CDR2 SMNVEV (reference sequence). CDR3 protein: CASSLSLTATDTQYF. In DNA form, the CDR3 reads TGTGCCAGCAGCTTATCTCTGACGGCCACAGATACGCAGTATTTT.

The chain combines TRBV10-1 with TRBJ1-2, with unresolved D. CDR1 is WNHNN, CDR2 SYGVQD, per germline (reference sequence). The V end lost 0 bases, the J end lost 4 bases, and 12 bases lay between the germline ends. This CDR3 is 15 amino acids long. CDR3 amino acids: CASSESGAPLYGYTF. Written as DNA, the CDR3 is TGCGCCAGCAGTGAGTCGGGCGCTCCCCTCTATGGCTACACCTTC.

This sequence joins TRBV7-9 and TRBJ2-5; D is tentatively TRBD1 or TRBD2 (5 bases each). The germline CDR1 and CDR2 sequences are SEHNR and FQNEAQ (reference sequence). Trimming took 5 bases from V and 5 from J, leaving 24 bases between them. CDR3 length: 17 amino acids. The CDR3 is CASSRTGLVGARETQYF. Here the CDR3 DNA reads TGTGCCAGCAGCCGGACGGGGCTAGTGGGTGCTCGGGAGACCCAGTACTTC.

This clone was seen just once. The chain employs TRBV6-1 and TRBJ1-5; D not certain. Trimming cost V 0 bases and J 4 bases, with 10 bases left between them. The CDR3 totals 15 residues. The germline gives CDR1 MNHNS, CDR2 SASEGT. The CDR3 protein is CASSEARRKNQPQHF. DNA of the CDR3: TGTGCCAGCAGTGAAGCGCGACGGAAGAATCAGCCCCAGCATTTT.

The genes are TRBV18 and TRBJ2-5; no firm D call. The CDR3 is 14 amino acids. Trimming took 2 bases from V and 5 from J, leaving 12 bases between them. The germline gives CDR1 KGHSH, CDR2 LQKENI. DNA for the CDR3: TGTGCCAGCTCACCAGGCGGCAACCTGGAGACCCAGTACTTC. This gives the protein CASSPGGNLETQYF.